This TCR beta chain was found in a study of T cell responses to AZD1222 COVID-19 vaccine. This CDR3 has 13 amino acids. Germline V gene data show CDR1 as SGHTA and CDR2 as FQGNSA. V lost 2 bases to trimming and J lost 8 bases, with 9 bases between them. Clones were sequenced by immunoSEQ multiplex PCR, and TCRdb holds only the in-frame ones, with some missing. Here the sample spans about 110,000 clones, 75% to 90% being singletons. Sequenced here: peripheral blood, sampled on day 0 of AZD1222 vaccination. The clonotype was recovered from an adult in good health. The chain joins TRBV7-2 to TRBJ1-4, with D uncertain. CDR3 region: CASSLFGQEKLFF. In nucleotides, the CDR3 is TGTGCCAGCAGCTTATTCGGCCAGGAAAAACTGTTTTTT.